The 18 T cell receptor beta chains below all came from one sample that was sequenced in a study of shared clonotypes between healthy human individuals. Method: immunoSEQ multiplex PCR; TCRdb's copy keeps in-frame clones and lacks some. The sample holds over a million clones, around 78% seen once. Sequenced input: memory CD4+ T cells from PBMCs. Subset noted: CD45RA-negative fraction. These receptors came from a man aged 18-30 years in good health. Some clones in this sample may be carry-over from other donors' samples.

The chain recombines TRBV18 with TRBJ1-2, with 9 bases matching TRBD1. The CDR3 sequence is 16 residues long. Germline V CDR1 and CDR2: KGHSH, LQKENI. V trimming: 3 bases; J trimming: 6 bases; junction bases outside the gene matches: 11. The CDR3 spells CASSPGQGAFGDGYTF. CDR3 coding DNA: TGTGCCAGCTCACCGGGACAGGGAGCGTTTGGGGATGGCTACACCTTC.

The gene calls are TRBV15 and TRBJ2-7, with D tentatively TRBD2 (5 bases). V lost 1 base and J 6 bases, leaving 13 bases between the germline ends. CDR1 LNHNV and CDR2 YYDKDF come from the germline V gene (reference sequence). The CDR3 loop spans 14 amino acids. The CDR3 is CATSRVRDRSEQYF. The CDR3 DNA sequence: TGTGCCACCAGCAGAGTGAGGGATCGGTCCGAGCAGTACTTC. The full variable domain, with the rest looked up from reference TRBV15 and TRBJ2-7, is DAMVIQNPRYQVTQFGKPVTLSCSQTLNHNVMYWYQQKSSQAPKLLFHYYDKDFNNEADTPDNFQSRRPNTSFCFLDIRSPGLGDTAMYLCATSRVRDRSEQYFGPGTRLTVT.

This rearrangement joins TRBV2 to TRBJ2-7; TRBD1 agrees at 11 bases. Germline-derived CDR1 and CDR2 are SNHLY and FYNNEI. The CDR3 loop spans 14 amino acids. The V and J ends lost 6 bases and 3 bases, in that order; junction bases with no gene match: 4. The DNA for the CDR3 is TGTGCCAGCAGGCCCGGGACAGGGGGCTACGAGCAGTACTTC. Protein: CASRPGTGGYEQYF. Full variable domain (remainder filled in from reference TRBV2 and TRBJ2-7): EPEVTQTPSHQVTQMGQEVILRCVPISNHLYFYWYRQILGQKVEFLVSFYNNEISEKSEIFDDQFSVERPDGSNFTLKIRSTKLEDSAMYFCASRPGTGGYEQYFGPGTRLTVT.

The chain carries TRBV18 and TRBJ2-7, with TRBD1 as a possible D gene (5 bases). V was shortened by 6 bases and J by 3 bases, with 15 bases between the two germline ends. CDR3 size: 14 residues. From germline, CDR1 is KGHSH and CDR2 LQKENI. This chain's CDR3 is CASSPGIVGYEQYF. The CDR3, as DNA: TGTGCCAGCTCCCCAGGGATTGTGGGCTACGAGCAGTACTTC.

The rearrangement links TRBV6-5 to TRBJ1-1; no clear D gene. The germline CDR1 and CDR2 sequences are MNHEY and SVGAGI. V was clipped by 2 bases and J by 4 bases, with 14 bases between them. The CDR3 covers 15 residues. The CDR3 sequence: CASSYVRSGATEAFF. The CDR3 coding sequence is TGTGCCAGCAGTTACGTTAGATCGGGTGCCACTGAAGCTTTCTTT.

This clone was counted a single time. This rearrangement joins TRBV25-1 to TRBJ2-7; 11 bases fit TRBD2. The CDR3 contains 13 residues. V was clipped by 8 bases and J by 9 bases; unmatched bases: 9. Germline values: CDR1 MGHDK, CDR2 SYGVNS. The DNA of the CDR3 is TGTGCCAGCCAGACTAGCGGGGCGGGCGGGCAGTACTTC. Protein sequence: CASQTSGAGGQYF.

V is TRBV4-2 and J is TRBJ2-5, with 7 bases identical to TRBD1. Germline V CDR1 and CDR2: LGHNA, YNFKEQ. The CDR3 covers 16 residues. V lost 3 bases and J lost 1; bases outside the gene matches: 8. CDR3 nucleotide sequence: TGTGCCAGCAGCCATGCCCGGGACAGTCCCCAAGAGACCCAGTACTTC. Its translation: CASSHARDSPQETQYF.

This chain connects TRBV5-1 to TRBJ1-4, with D possibly matching TRBD1 (6 bases). Looked up from germline, CDR1 is SGHRS and CDR2 is YFSETQ. Between the trimmed V and J ends, which lost 2 bases and 5 bases, there was a span of 13 bases. This CDR3 spans 15 amino acids. This CDR3 reads CASSFTGTPNEKLFF. The CDR3 DNA reads TGCGCCAGCAGCTTTACCGGGACACCGAATGAAAAACTGTTTTTT.

The chain carries TRBV6-5 and TRBJ2-2; D not certain. The germline V gene has CDR1 MNHEY and CDR2 SVGAGI. V was pared by 6 bases and J by 3 bases, with 8 bases between. The CDR3 is 13 residues long. CDR3 loop: CASRYPYTGELFF. The CDR3 nucleotides read TGTGCCAGCAGATACCCATACACCGGGGAGCTGTTTTTT.

The gene calls are TRBV10-1 and TRBJ1-1; TRBD1 matches at 8 bases. CDR3 size: 13 residues. Germline V gives CDR1 WNHNN, CDR2 SYGVQD (reference sequence). V was clipped by 0 bases and J by 8 bases; unmatched bases: 2. The CDR3 coding sequence is TGCGCCAGCAGTGAGTCAGGGACAGGCGAAGCTTTCTTT. Translating gives CASSESGTGEAFF.

In this sample, this clone turned up a few times. The chain carries TRBV27 and TRBJ1-2; no definite D call. This CDR3 comprises 13 residues. Trimming cost V 4 bases and J 4 bases, with 10 bases left between them. Germline CDR1 and CDR2: MNHEY and SMNVEV (reference sequence). The CDR3 protein is CASSSATSYGYTF. The CDR3, as DNA: TGTGCCAGCAGTTCCGCGACTAGCTATGGCTACACCTTC.

The gene calls are TRBV9 and TRBJ1-3; 10 bases are shared with TRBD1. The V segment lost 0 bases and the J segment 0 bases; nucleotides outside the gene matches: 12. Germline V CDR1 and CDR2: SGDLS, YYNGEE. The CDR3 extends over 20 amino acids. CDR3 bases: TGTGCCAGCAGCGTAGGGTTGCGGACAGGGGGTTCGTTCTCTGGAAACACCATATATTTT. Translating gives CASSVGLRTGGSFSGNTIYF.

This clone was seen a handful of times. Other DNA sequences of this sample code for an identical CDR3. The J gene is TRBJ1-4, the V gene TRBV6-5; D perhaps matches TRBD1 (6 bases). CDR3 length: 13 amino acids. The ends were cut back, 6 bases at V and 8 bases at J, with 13 bases in the middle. Per germline, CDR1 MNHEY and CDR2 SVGAGI. CDR3 coding DNA: TGTGCCAGCAGCCTCAGGGGAAAGGAAAAACTGTTTTTT. Amino acid sequence: CASSLRGKEKLFF.

The chain is built from TRBV7-7 and TRBJ2-2; the D is unclear. The CDR3 covers 15 residues. Germline V gene sequence: CDR1 SSHAT, CDR2 FNYEAQ (reference sequence). V shed 5 bases and J shed 0 bases, with 10 bases lying between them. The CDR3 reads CASSPAKTNTGELFF. Here the CDR3 DNA reads TGTGCCAGCAGCCCCGCCAAGACGAACACCGGGGAGCTGTTTTTT.

The chain links TRBV11-1 to TRBJ2-7; 7 positions match TRBD2. The CDR3 loop spans 14 amino acids. Germline V CDR1 and CDR2: SGHAT, FQDESV (reference sequence). V lost 1 base, J lost 3 bases, and 3 bases stayed unmatched. This CDR3 reads CASSLGAGDYEQYF. CDR3 coding DNA: TGTGCCAGCAGCTTAGGGGCGGGGGACTACGAGCAGTACTTC.

CDR3 sequence: CSAHGGGEAFF. The CDR3 nucleotides are TGCAGTGCCCACGGGGGGGGTGAAGCTTTCTTT. The rearrangement links TRBV20-1 to TRBJ1-1; a weak D match, TRBD1 (5 bases). Germline CDR1 is DFQATT and CDR2 is SNEGSKA (reference sequence). Deletions cut 6 bases from V and 7 bases from J, with 12 bases between. CDR3 length: 11 residues.

In this sample, this clone turned up a few times. The V gene is TRBV14, the J gene TRBJ2-7; no firm D call. The CDR3 length is 14 residues. V shed 3 bases and J shed 4 bases, with 13 bases lying between them. The germline V gene has CDR1 SGHDN and CDR2 FVKESK. The CDR3 here is CASSHNGPRYEQYF. As DNA, the CDR3 is TGTGCCAGCAGCCACAACGGGCCCAGGTACGAGCAGTACTTC.

This clone came up once. V gene TRBV5-1 combines with J gene TRBJ2-3; 8 bases match TRBD1. CDR3 size: 15 residues. V lost 0 bases, J lost 6 bases, and 6 bases stayed unmatched. The germline gives CDR1 SGHRS, CDR2 YFSETQ. In DNA, the CDR3 is TGCGCCAGCAGCTTGGAGGACAGGGTCTCGGATACGCAGTATTTT. It yields the protein CASSLEDRVSDTQYF. The full variable domain, rest sourced from reference TRBV5-1 and TRBJ2-3, is KAGVTQTPRYLIKTRGQQVTLSCSPISGHRSVSWYQQTPGQGLQFLFEYFSETQRNKGNFPGRFSGRQFSNSRSEMNVSTLELGDSALYLCASSLEDRVSDTQYFGPGTRLTVL.